Reported below is one TCR beta chain. What it recognizes is unknown. In every case, the donor was a healthy Caucasian. In TCRdb, the 5' RACE reads were re-called with MiXCR into one record per CDR3 protein. Of roughly 1,500,000 distinct CDR3 sequences listed, 25% to 35% are singletons. This sample stems from a study of identical twins. Germline V gene data show CDR1 as MNHNS and CDR2 as SASEGT. V was pared by 3 bases and J by 3 bases, with 9 bases of the junction left unmatched. The CDR3 contains 17 residues. Study results and caveats: Out-of-frame alpha sequences common to twins were enriched for low generation probability. Zero-insertion analyses were open to partial confounding by invariant MAIT and iNKT cells. Out-of-frame sharing of TCR alpha in monozygotic twins was underestimated by models.

The material sequenced was cord blood. The clonotype originates from a newborn girl in good health. The chain has TRBV6-1 and TRBJ2-1; 9 bases agree with TRBD2. CDR3: CASSDTRREGIYNEQFF. CDR3 DNA: TGTGCCAGCAGTGATACGAGGCGGGAGGGGATCTACAATGAGCAGTTCTTC.